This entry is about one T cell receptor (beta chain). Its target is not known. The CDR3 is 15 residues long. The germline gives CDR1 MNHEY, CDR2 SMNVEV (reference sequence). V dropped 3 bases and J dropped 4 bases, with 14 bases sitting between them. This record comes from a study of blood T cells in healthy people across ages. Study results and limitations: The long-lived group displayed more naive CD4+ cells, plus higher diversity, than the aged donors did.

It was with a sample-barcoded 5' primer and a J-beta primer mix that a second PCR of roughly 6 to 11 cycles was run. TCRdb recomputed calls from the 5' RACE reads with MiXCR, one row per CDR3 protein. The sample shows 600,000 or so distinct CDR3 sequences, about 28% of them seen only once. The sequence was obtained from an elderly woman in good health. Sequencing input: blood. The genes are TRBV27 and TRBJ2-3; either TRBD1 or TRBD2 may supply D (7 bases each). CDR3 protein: CASSLTGRAADTQYF. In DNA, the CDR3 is TGTGCCAGCAGTTTGACAGGGAGGGCGGCAGATACGCAGTATTTT.